The clone carrying this T cell receptor (beta chain) was seen a few times. What it binds is not known. The authors ran a second PCR of 7 to 11 cycles using a sample-barcoded 5' primer and a J-beta primer mix. Each cDNA molecule was tagged by a template-switch adaptor that had 12 random nucleotides. A single record per CDR3 protein comes from TCRdb applying MiXCR to the 5' RACE reads. The sample lists 700,000 or so distinct CDR3 sequences; about a fifth were seen once. The data originate from a study of blood T cells in healthy people across ages. Study-wide results and caveats: Lack of knowledge of donor CMV status possibly confounded expanded clonotype changes. Roughly linearly, TCR beta diversity per million T cells fell as age increased.

The germline V gene encodes CDR1 SGHRS and CDR2 YFSETQ. The CDR3 is 15 residues long. V lost 1 base to trimming and J lost 5 bases; unmatched junction nucleotides: 7. Donor samples were obtained from healthy Caucasian individuals from Russia, aged 6 to 90. The receptor comes from a man in his 70s in good health. Sequenced sample: blood. The chain has TRBV5-1 and TRBJ1-1; 8 bases map to TRBD1. The chain's CDR3 is CASSLSAGGRTEAFF. In DNA, the CDR3 is TGCGCCAGCAGCTTGAGTGCAGGGGGCAGAACTGAAGCTTTCTTT.